The rows below give T cell receptor beta chains drawn from one sample of a study of a mutant IDH1 vaccine in newly diagnosed glioma. The antigens of these receptors remain unknown. Method: immunoSEQ multiplex PCR; TCRdb's copy keeps in-frame clones and lacks some. This sample has tens of thousands of clones, with around 80% found just once. Sequencing used PBMCs, obtained from a glioma patient whose treatment included an IDH1 peptide vaccine. The receptors here all came from a man aged 35 to 55 with glioma. CDR3s include the opening cysteine and the closing phenylalanine or tryptophan. A D gene is named only where the DNA matches it firmly. Clone size is stated in some rows and not others, as once, few, many or a class when expanded.

d_gene	v_gene	j_gene	abundance	CDR3nt	CDR3aa
-	TRBV6-5	TRBJ1-1	few	TGTGCCAGCAGTTACAATGGAGGCGAAGCTTTCTTT	CASSYNGGEAFF
-	TRBV18	TRBJ1-1	-	TGTGCCAGCTCGACAGCGAACACTGAAGCTTTCTTT	CASSTANTEAFF
-	TRBV5-1	TRBJ2-1	-	TGCGCCAGCAGCCTCACCCCTTACAGGGTGGGTGAGCAGTTCTTC	CASSLTPYRVGEQFF
TRBD2	TRBV4-1	TRBJ2-3	-	TGCGCCAGCAGCCAAGATCTCAGCGGGAGAAGTACAGATACGCAGTATTTT	CASSQDLSGRSTDTQYF
TRBD2	TRBV29-1	TRBJ2-1	-	TGCAGCGTTGTTGGCAGGCCTTCGGCTAGCGGGAGAGTTAATGAGCAGTTCTTC	CSVVGRPSASGRVNEQFF
-	TRBV21-1	TRBJ2-3	-	TGTGCCCAGCAAAGGCCCAGGGGTTATACGCAGTATTTT	CAQQRPRGYTQYF
-	TRBV28	TRBJ2-5	-	TGTGCCAGCAGTTTCAGGGGTCAAGAGACCCAGTACTTC	CASSFRGQETQYF
-	TRBV2	TRBJ2-6	-	TGTGCCAGCAGTGAGCGGGGCAGGGGGGCAGCTGGGGCCAACGTCCTGACTTTC	CASSERGRGAAGANVLTF
-	TRBV28	TRBJ1-2	-	TGTGCCAGCAGCCTTGGGCCCACCGATGGCTACACCTTC	CASSLGPTDGYTF
TRBD1	TRBV29-1	TRBJ2-2	medium-sized	TGCAGCGTCACGACAGGGGCGACCGGGGAGCTGTTTTTT	CSVTTGATGELFF
-	TRBV11-2	TRBJ1-1	-	TGTGCCAGCAGCCCTAGAGGAATTGGGAACACTGAAGCTTTCTTT	CASSPRGIGNTEAFF
-	TRBV20-1	TRBJ1-2	few	TGCAGTGCTTTCGTTTATGGCTACACCTTC	CSAFVYGYTF
-	TRBV19	TRBJ2-2	-	TGTGCCACCGAGGCAGCCGCCGGGGAGCTGTTTTTT	CATEAAAGELFF
-	TRBV6-1	TRBJ2-1	-	TGTGCCAGCAGGGAAACTAAACAGGGCAATGAGCAGTTCTTC	CASRETKQGNEQFF
-	TRBV5-4	TRBJ2-5	once	TGTGCCAGCATGGCGGGACCAGCTCAAGAGACCCAGTACTTC	CASMAGPAQETQYF
-	TRBV19	TRBJ2-1	-	TGTGCCAGTACCACAGGACTGGGGGTAAATGAGCAGTTCTTC	CASTTGLGVNEQFF
-	TRBV5-6	TRBJ2-1	-	TGTGCCAGCAGCTTGTATGGGAGGTCAAACTACAATGAGCAGTTCTTC	CASSLYGRSNYNEQFF